The 9 T cell receptor beta chains presented below share a single source sample, sequenced in a study of blood T cell repertoires in COVID-19. Clones were read by immunoSEQ multiplex PCR, and TCRdb kept only the in-frame ones, dropping some. Here the sample spans more than 95,000 clones, around four fifths being singletons. Sequenced material: peripheral blood. Receptor source: a man aged 25 to 45 with acute or convalescent COVID-19.

The chain joins TRBV6-1 to TRBJ1-1, with unresolved D. Trimming took off 0 bases at V and 2 bases at J, with 10 bases between the two ends. The germline V gene encodes CDR1 MNHNS and CDR2 SASEGT. The CDR3 contains 15 residues. The CDR3 DNA follows: TGTGCCAGCAGTGAAGCTGCGACTCTAAACACTGAAGCTTTCTTT. Translating gives CASSEAATLNTEAFF.

With respect to this clone: The same CDR3 can be traced to other DNA sequences in this sample. The CDR3 DNA reads TGTGCCAGCTCACCAGGGCAGGGAACTGAAGCTTTCTTT. This translates into CASSPGQGTEAFF. The chain uses TRBV18 and TRBJ1-1, with a possible D match to TRBD1 (5 bases). The V and J ends lost 2 bases and 5 bases respectively, with 9 bases between them. The CDR3 extends over 13 amino acids. Germline lookup yields CDR1 KGHSH and CDR2 LQKENI.

The chain carries TRBV6-2 or TRBV6-3 and TRBJ2-1; TRBD2 matches 10 bases. With 4 bases clipped from V and 2 bases from J, the junction kept 2 bases outside the gene matches. The CDR3 has 15 amino acids. Germline CDR1 MNHEY, CDR2 SVGEGT. DNA of the CDR3: TGTGCCAGCAGTTCTAGCGGGGGTGCCTACAATGAGCAGTTCTTC. As protein: CASSSSGGAYNEQFF.

In this sample, this clone turned up a few times. The J gene is TRBJ1-4, the V gene TRBV2; maybe TRBD1 (5 bases). V lost 6 bases and J 4 bases, leaving 15 bases between the germline ends. CDR1 is SNHLY, CDR2 FYNNEI, per germline. CDR3 length: 15 residues. CDR3 loop: CASSPTGLINEKLFF. CDR3 coding DNA: TGTGCCAGCAGCCCTACGGGACTGATTAATGAAAAACTGTTTTTT.

The CDR3 spells CASSPPPRGTEAFF. The CDR3 DNA sequence: TGTGCCAGCAGCCCTCCACCCAGGGGGACTGAAGCTTTCTTT. The chain joins TRBV6-6 to TRBJ1-1; TRBD1 agrees at 7 bases. The length of the CDR3 is 14 residues. V shed 6 bases, J shed 5 bases, and the junction held 9 bases outside the gene matches. The germline V gene encodes CDR1 MNHNY and CDR2 SVGAGI (reference sequence).

The chain carries TRBV9 and TRBJ1-1; a possible D gene is TRBD1 (5 bases). V was pared by 0 bases and J by 0 bases, with 9 bases between. CDR1 and CDR2 (germline): SGDLS, YYNGEE. This CDR3 contains 15 residues. The CDR3 spells CASSVVGGLNTEAFF. CDR3 nucleotide sequence: TGTGCCAGCAGCGTAGTGGGGGGATTGAACACTGAAGCTTTCTTT.

The chain employs TRBV9 and TRBJ2-1, with 8 bases that match TRBD2. From germline, CDR1 is SGDLS and CDR2 YYNGEE. The CDR3 sequence is 16 residues long. With V trimmed by 0 bases and J by 3 bases, 5 bases remained unmatched. This CDR3 is CASSVGWREVYNEQFF. The CDR3 DNA reads TGTGCCAGCAGCGTAGGTTGGCGGGAGGTCTACAATGAGCAGTTCTTC.

In its sample, this clone was seen a few times. This chain links TRBV9 with TRBJ2-4; 8 positions match TRBD1. V dropped 0 bases and J dropped 7; count of bases not matched to a gene: 3. The CDR3 is 14 amino acids. CDR1 is SGDLS, CDR2 YYNGEE, per germline. CDR3 in amino acids: CASSVGQGSNIQYF. The CDR3, as DNA: TGTGCCAGCAGCGTAGGACAGGGGTCGAACATTCAGTACTTC.

The CDR3 DNA reads as TGTGCCACTAAACAGGGGCCTGCAACTAATGAAAAACTGTTTTTT. Amino acids: CATKQGPATNEKLFF. V gene TRBV19 combines with J gene TRBJ1-4; the match to TRBD1 covers 7 bases. This CDR3 is 15 amino acids long. Germline V gives CDR1 LNHDA, CDR2 SQIVND (reference sequence). The V gene end was trimmed by 10 bases and the J gene end by 0 bases; junction bases not matched to a gene: 8.